A selection of T cell receptor beta chains follows, all from one sample in a study of T cell responses to AZD1222 COVID-19 vaccine. Using immunoSEQ multiplex PCR, the repertoire was profiled, and TCRdb retains in-frame clones only, with some absent. The table has 110,000 or so clones, more than 80% seen once. The sequencing here drew on peripheral blood, taken on day 0 of AZD1222 vaccination. These receptors all come from an adult in good health. Both conserved end residues are part of each CDR3. The D gene is left open where the match is weak. Clone size is not always given. Where it is, it says once, few, many or a class for expanded clones.

d_gene	abundance	v_gene	j_gene	CDR3nt	CDR3aa
TRBD1	-	TRBV6-5	TRBJ1-6	TGTGCCAGCAGTTTTAGTGGACAGGGGAATAATTCACCCCTCCACTTT	CASSFSGQGNNSPLHF
-	-	TRBV19	TRBJ2-5	TGTGCCAGTAGCCATCGCCAGCGGTCAGGCCAAGAGACCCAGTACTTC	CASSHRQRSGQETQYF
TRBD1	-	TRBV7-9	TRBJ1-1	TGTGCCAGCAGCTATGGACAGGCCCACACTGAAGCTTTCTTT	CASSYGQAHTEAFF
TRBD1	once	TRBV19	TRBJ1-6	TGTGCCAGTAGTAGGGACAGGTTCAATTCACCCCTCCACTTT	CASSRDRFNSPLHF
-	-	TRBV6-5	TRBJ1-1	TGTGCCAGCAGGGACGGACAGAACACTGAAGCTTTCTTT	CASRDGQNTEAFF
-	-	TRBV5-6	TRBJ2-3	TGTGCCAGCAGCCCCTCGTTCAGATACACAGATACGCAGTATTTT	CASSPSFRYTDTQYF
TRBD2	-	TRBV10-3	TRBJ2-1	TGTGCCATCAGCGGGACTAGTCTCTACAATGAGCAGTTCTTC	CAISGTSLYNEQFF
-	once	TRBV3-1/TRBV3-2	TRBJ2-7	TGTGCCAGCAGCCAAAAGGCGGGCGGCGAGCAGTACTTC	CASSQKAGGEQYF
-	-	TRBV4-2	TRBJ1-4	TGTGCCAGCAGCCCAGGAGGGGGAGAAGAAAAACTGTTTTTT	CASSPGGGEEKLFF
-	-	TRBV30	TRBJ2-5	TGTGCCTGGGGATCGGGGGTAGAGACCCAGTACTTC	CAWGSGVETQYF
-	-	TRBV15	TRBJ2-1	TGTGCCACCAGCAGAGTGAATGAGCAGTTCTTC	CATSRVNEQFF
-	-	TRBV2	TRBJ2-2	TGTGCCAGCAGGAGGGGACTTACCGCTACTAACACCGGGGAGCTGTTTTTT	CASRRGLTATNTGELFF
TRBD1	-	TRBV28	TRBJ2-7	TGTGCCAGCAGCCGGGCAGGGGGCCTTTTCCCCTACGAGCAGTACTTC	CASSRAGGLFPYEQYF
TRBD1	-	TRBV9	TRBJ2-1	TGTGCCAGCAGCGGAGGACAGGGGATCGATGAGCAGTTCTTC	CASSGGQGIDEQFF
-	-	TRBV19	TRBJ1-5	TGTGCCAGTAGCAGGGACAAAAGAAGTAATCAGCCCCAGCATTTT	CASSRDKRSNQPQHF
-	-	TRBV18	TRBJ1-2	TGTGCCAGCCAAGGAAGCACGAGCTACACCTTC	CASQGSTSYTF
-	-	TRBV2	TRBJ2-7	TGTGCCAGCAAGGTAGGGTACGAGCAGTACTTC	CASKVGYEQYF
-	-	TRBV18	TRBJ1-4	TGTGCCAGCTCACCGGGTCTACAGGGAGGACTGTTTTTT	CASSPGLQGGLFF
TRBD1	-	TRBV29-1	TRBJ2-3	TGCAGCAGGGCCGGGACAGGGGGCACAGATACGCAGTATTTT	CSRAGTGGTDTQYF
-	few	TRBV2	TRBJ2-7	TGTGCCAGCAACAGGGAACCCTACGAGCAGTACTTC	CASNREPYEQYF
-	-	TRBV2	TRBJ2-7	TGTGCCGCGGGGAAGGTCTCCTACGAGCAGTACTTC	CAAGKVSYEQYF
TRBD2	-	TRBV24-1	TRBJ2-1	TGTGCCACCAGTGACCCCAGGACTAGCGGGAGCATAGTGGGTGAGCAGTTCTTC	CATSDPRTSGSIVGEQFF
TRBD1	-	TRBV7-2	TRBJ2-1	TGTGCCAGCAGCTTAGACAACAGGGGTCGTGAGCAGTTCTTC	CASSLDNRGREQFF
TRBD1	-	TRBV5-1	TRBJ2-2	TGCGCCAGCAGCTTGGACCGGACAGGGGGGACCGGGGAGCTGTTTTTT	CASSLDRTGGTGELFF
-	-	TRBV28	TRBJ2-5	TGTGCCAGCAGTCCCAGTAGATTTGAATCCCAGTACTTC	CASSPSRFESQYF
-	-	TRBV11-2	TRBJ1-2	TGTGCCAGCAGACGAAGACAGGAGAGGGGCAAGATGTATGGCTACACCTTC	CASRRRQERGKMYGYTF
-	-	TRBV5-1	TRBJ1-3	TGCGCCAGCAGCTTGGCTGGGTATGGAAACACCATATATTTT	CASSLAGYGNTIYF
TRBD1	-	TRBV5-1	TRBJ2-3	TGCGCCAGCAGCGCCGTACTCATACTGCGACAGGGAAGGCCAGATACGCAGTATTTT	CASSAVLILRQGRPDTQYF
-	few	TRBV10-3	TRBJ2-7	TGTGCCATCAGAAAGGACGTCTACGAGCAGTACTTC	CAIRKDVYEQYF
-	-	TRBV5-6	TRBJ2-6	TGTGCCAGCAGGGGTTGGGGCTCTGGGGCCAACGTCCTGACTTTC	CASRGWGSGANVLTF
-	-	TRBV3-1/TRBV3-2	TRBJ1-6	TGTGCCAGTCGGGACGCCTATAATTCACCCCTCCACTTT	CASRDAYNSPLHF
-	-	TRBV29-1	TRBJ2-2	TGCAGCGTTGAAGAGGTAAACACCGGGGAGCTGTTTTTT	CSVEEVNTGELFF
-	-	TRBV6-1	TRBJ1-4	TGTGCCAGCAGTGAAGCTCTGCCGGGGACGAGGGAAAAACTGTTTTTT	CASSEALPGTREKLFF
-	-	TRBV12-5	TRBJ1-2	TGTGCTAGTGGCCATGGCCGGGACGGAGATAACTATGGCTACACCTTC	CASGHGRDGDNYGYTF